The 24 T cell receptor beta chains below all came from one sample that was sequenced in a study of tumor-infiltrating lymphocytes in primary liver carcinoma. Starting material for RNA and DNA co-extraction consisted of about 20-30 mg of unsorted bulk tissue. Starting from about 0.5 ug of total RNA, TCR beta cDNA was produced with a primer in the constant region. Sequencing libraries for TCR beta derived from three nested multiplex PCR rounds that used slightly modified ARM-PCR. In the first two PCR rounds, TRBV1-TRBV30 forward primers were paired with a C-beta reverse primer, and each round lasted approximately 10 cycles. Using its own MiXCR run on the multiplex PCR reads, TCRdb lists one record per CDR3 protein. In the table there are about 43,000 distinct CDR3 sequences, approximately 70% of which are singletons. Sequenced: liver tumor tissue from sampling region 2. Subset specified: tumor region T2, inferior pole. The receptors come from a man aged 40-55 years with primary liver carcinoma and hepatitis B virus infection.

This clonotype was seen at least ten times. The rearrangement uses TRBV24-1 and TRBJ2-5, with 7 nucleotides matching TRBD1. CDR1 and CDR2 from the germline V gene are KGHDR and SFDVKD. The length of the CDR3 is 15 residues. The V segment lost 4 bases and the J segment 5 bases; nucleotides outside the gene matches: 9. The CDR3 here is CATSDPRTGGETQYF. In DNA form, the CDR3 reads TGTGCCACCAGTGACCCTCGGACAGGTGGGGAGACCCAGTACTTC.

The chain joins TRBV11-2 to TRBJ2-6, with D possibly being TRBD1 (7 bases). The CDR3 covers 21 residues. Trimming removed 5 bases from V and 10 bases from J, with 36 bases in between. In germline, CDR1 is SGHAT, CDR2 FQNNGV. CDR3 sequence (DNA): TGTGCCAGCAGCATGGGGGGAGACAGGGACATTTCCCTCTCTGGGGTTAACGTCCTGACTTTC. Its translation is CASSMGGDRDISLSGVNVLTF.

Turning to this clonotype: Here the CDR3 omits its conserved ending phenylalanine or tryptophan, so a read error is the likely source. This chain links TRBV5-4 with TRBJ2-2; 9 nucleotides agree with TRBD2. The CDR3 has 16 amino acids. Looked up from germline, CDR1 is SGHNT and CDR2 is YYREEE (reference sequence). CDR3 DNA: TGTGTCAGCAGCTTCCTTCAAGCGGGAGGAACCGGGGAGCTGTTTATT. Encoded protein: CVSSFLQAGGTGELFI.

As concerns this clonotype: One junction end disagrees with the germline gene, perhaps due to a read error. The V gene is TRBV4-1, the J gene TRBJ2-7; 8 nucleotides match TRBD1. The CDR3 has 14 residues. Germline V gene lookup returns CDR1 MGHRA and CDR2 YSYEKL. CDR3 nucleotides: TGCGTCAGCAGCCGCAGTGACAGGGGATACGAGCAGTACTTC. This sequence encodes CVSSRSDRGYEQYF.

As to this clonotype: The conserved phenylalanine or tryptophan normally closing the CDR3 is absent here, so this likely arose from a read error. The DNA is omitted, as the CDR3 cannot be located on it reliably, and the CDR3 follows TCRdb's listing. V gene TRBV11-3 combines with J gene TRBJ2-1. Germline loops: CDR1 SGHNT, CDR2 YENEEA. From its first to its last residue, the CDR3 has 14 amino acids. CDR3 protein: CASCLGVSNNEQLL.

In this sample, this clonotype turned up many times. This rearrangement joins TRBV7-2 to TRBJ2-1; D is possibly TRBD2 (7 bases). The CDR3 runs to 15 residues. V shed 0 bases and J shed 4 bases, with 10 bases lying between them. Germline V gives CDR1 SGHTA, CDR2 FQGNSA. The CDR3 DNA follows: TGTGCCAGCAGCTTAGCGCGGGGGCAGTACAATGAGCAGTTCTTC. It specifies CASSLARGQYNEQFF.

The rearrangement links TRBV10-2 to TRBJ2-3; a possible D gene is TRBD2 (5 bases). V lost 5 bases, J lost 3 bases, and 18 bases lay in between. Germline V lookup: CDR1 WSHSY, CDR2 SAAADI. There are 16 residues in the CDR3. CDR3 protein: CASSKGVGVVTDTQYF. CDR3 nucleotides: TGCGCCAGCAGTAAGGGAGTGGGAGTTGTTACAGATACGCAGTATTTT.

The sample holds one count of this clonotype. The junction and the germline gene differ at one end; a read error may be behind it. The chain links TRBV11-2 to TRBJ2-1, with 7 bases identical to TRBD2. Germline CDR1 and CDR2: SGHAT and FQNNGV. The CDR3 contains 15 residues. In nucleotides, the CDR3 is TGTGCCAACAGCTTTAGCGGGCCACTCGACAATGAGAAGTTATTC. Translated, it gives CANSFSGPLDNEKLF.

The V and J genes are TRBV28 and TRBJ2-2, with a weak D call TRBD2 (6 bases). The CDR3 runs 16 residues. Trimming shortened V by 6 bases and J by 6 bases, and 20 bases separated the two germline ends. CDR1 is MDHEN and CDR2 is SYDVKM in the germline V gene. The CDR3 DNA reads TGTGCCAGCAGCCGTGCGAGCGTATGGGAGGCCGGGGAGCTGTTTTTT. Translation: CASSRASVWEAGELFF.

V is TRBV6-5 and J is TRBJ1-1; D is perhaps TRBD1 (5 bases). The CDR3 is 17 amino acids. From germline, CDR1 is MNHEY and CDR2 SVGAGI. The germline V and J ends were trimmed by 5 bases and 6 bases, with 25 bases remaining between them. The CDR3 DNA reads TGTGCCAGCAGTCCCCCCACGGGGACGATAGGTATCGCTGAAGCTTTCTTT. Its translation is CASSPPTGTIGIAEAFF.

With respect to this clonotype: The junction shows a germline mismatch at one end, possibly a read error. The chain is built from TRBV6-1 and TRBJ1-1; D is uncertain. Per germline, CDR1 MNHNS and CDR2 SASEGT. The CDR3 loop spans 15 amino acids. The CDR3 sequence: CACSAVHGASTEAFF. The CDR3 DNA follows: TGTGCCTGCAGTGCAGTACACGGAGCGAGCACTGAAGCTTTCTTT.

The chain has TRBV14 and TRBJ2-7, with 9 bases identical to TRBD1. The CDR3 extends over 15 amino acids. V dropped 4 bases and J dropped 4; count of bases not matched to a gene: 8. Germline loops: CDR1 SGHDN, CDR2 FVKESK. CDR3 sequence (DNA): TGTGCCAGCAGCCGAGCGGGACAGGGCTCTTACGAGCAGTACTTC. Its protein product is CASSRAGQGSYEQYF.

This rearrangement joins TRBV5-4 to TRBJ2-4; a possible D gene is TRBD1 (5 bases). Germline CDR1 and CDR2: SGHNT and YYREEE (reference sequence). Trimming left V 0 bases short and J 8 bases short, with 15 bases between. The length of the CDR3 is 15 residues. Written as DNA, the CDR3 is TGTGCCAGCAGCTTGGGGGTAAGGGGCGTGGACATTCAGTACTTC. The encoded protein is CASSLGVRGVDIQYF.

This clonotype was counted many times. A clone one base away is much larger, so this may be a read error. V is TRBV10-2 and J is TRBJ1-3, with D unresolved. Germline V gene data show CDR1 as WSHSY and CDR2 as SAAADI. The length of the CDR3 is 13 residues. The DNA for the CDR3 is TGCGCCAGCACCTTCGACTCTGGAAACACCATACATTTT. This sequence encodes CASTFDSGNTIHF.

To note about this clonotype: A junction boundary mismatches the germline segment, possibly from a read error. The rearrangement links TRBV24-1 to TRBJ2-1; TRBD2 is a possible D gene (5 bases). CDR1 is KGHDR and CDR2 is SFDVKD in the germline V gene. The CDR3 contains 11 residues. DNA for the CDR3: TGTACCACTAGTGATGGTATTAAGCAGTTCTTC. Residues: CTTSDGIKQFF.

For this clonotype: The junction departs from germline at one end; a sequencing error may be responsible. CDR3 in amino acids: CASSSAMSNEQLF. The CDR3 nucleotides read TGTGCCAGCAGCTCGGCCATGAGCAATGAGCAGCTCTTC. The chain employs TRBV5-8 and TRBJ2-1; the D is unclear. Germline CDR1 SGHTS, CDR2 YDEGEE. The CDR3 covers 13 residues.

Relative to its sample, this clonotype is medium-sized. CDR3 amino acids: CSAGEGTGEQYF. The CDR3 coding sequence is TGCAGCGCCGGGGAGGGGACGGGAGAGCAGTACTTC. J is TRBJ2-7 and V is TRBV29-1; 7 bases are shared with TRBD2. Germline V gene sequence: CDR1 SQVTM, CDR2 ANQGSEA. The CDR3 extends over 12 amino acids. Trimming removed 7 bases from V and 7 bases from J; junction bases left unmatched: 10.

This clonotype has only one observation. At one end, the junction sequence differs from germline, possibly due to a read error. The rearrangement joins TRBV5-5 to TRBJ2-3; D perhaps matches TRBD1 (6 bases). Germline loops: CDR1 SGHKS, CDR2 YYEKEE (reference sequence). CDR3 length: 16 residues. The CDR3 here is CVSSDGDRGMADTHYF. CDR3 sequence (DNA): TGTGTCAGCAGCGATGGGGATAGGGGGATGGCAGATACGCATTATTTT.

The chain couples TRBV20-1 to TRBJ2-1; 10 nucleotides align to TRBD2. The CDR3 extends over 16 amino acids. J was trimmed by 6 bases and V by 7 bases; bases with no gene match: 15. Germline V gives CDR1 DFQATT, CDR2 SNEGSKA (reference sequence). CDR3 residues: CSEAAASGSPLNEQFF. In DNA, the CDR3 is TGCAGTGAGGCGGCCGCTAGCGGGAGCCCCCTCAATGAGCAGTTCTTC.

The chain links TRBV5-4 to TRBJ2-2, with D perhaps matching TRBD1 (6 bases). This CDR3 is built from 15 residues. The V end was cut by 4 bases, the J end by 4 bases, with 14 bases between. The germline V gene encodes CDR1 SGHNT and CDR2 YYREEE (reference sequence). CDR3 loop: CASSQGQASTGELFF. In DNA form, the CDR3 reads TGTGCCAGCAGCCAGGGGCAAGCGAGCACCGGGGAGCTGTTTTTT.

In the case of this clonotype: At one end, the junction sequence differs from germline, possibly due to a read error. J is TRBJ2-7 and V is TRBV7-9, with D possibly TRBD2 on 5 matching bases. This CDR3 has 14 amino acids. Germline V CDR1 and CDR2: SEHNR, FQNEAQ (reference sequence). CDR3 DNA: TGTGCCAGCAGCGCCAGTAGCGTCTCCTATGAGCTGTACTTC. It specifies CASSASSVSYELYF.

Worth noting for this clonotype: At one boundary the junction diverges from the germline segment, which might be a read error. J is TRBJ1-1 and V is TRBV29-1; D gene ambiguous. CDR1 and CDR2 from the germline V gene are SQVTM and ANQGSEA. The CDR3 is made up of 12 amino acids. The chain's CDR3 is CNVQCGATEAFF. DNA of the CDR3: TGCAACGTTCAATGTGGCGCGACTGAAGCTTTCTTT.

The chain carries TRBV29-1 and TRBJ2-3; D call uncertain. Looked up from germline, CDR1 is SQVTM and CDR2 is ANQGSEA. The length of the CDR3 is 11 residues. Trimming left V 7 bases short and J 3 bases short, with 8 bases between. This chain's CDR3 is CSEGKTDTQYF. In DNA form, the CDR3 reads TGCAGCGAAGGAAAGACAGATACGCAGTATTTT.

In its sample, this clonotype was seen once. The V call is TRBV6-1, the J call TRBJ2-3; 10 bases align to TRBD2. Per germline, CDR1 MNHNS and CDR2 SASEGT. J was trimmed by 7 bases and V by 5 bases; bases with no gene match: 15. This CDR3 is 17 amino acids long. The CDR3 region has the DNA TGTGCCAGCAGTCCTGAGCCAGCGGGAGGGCCCCTAAATACGCAGTATTTT. This encodes CASSPEPAGGPLNTQYF.